These 13 T cell receptor beta chains came from one sample sequenced in a study of T-cell reconstitution after alpha-beta-depleted transplantation in children. A TCRbeta library incorporating unique molecular identifiers was prepared. One entry per CDR3 protein results from TCRdb running MiXCR on the PCR reads. The repertoire includes roughly 500,000 distinct CDR3 sequences, less than 35% of them detected once, and 2.4% sits in the top ten. Sequenced material: PBMCs from the stem cell graft donor, taken from the stem cell graft. The receptors originated from a human donor who donated a stem cell graft to a child with aplastic anemia.

The chain combines TRBV2 with TRBJ2-7; 11 bases align to TRBD2. Per germline, CDR1 SNHLY and CDR2 FYNNEI. The V gene end was trimmed by 5 bases and the J gene end by 6 bases; junction bases not matched to a gene: 9. The CDR3 totals 15 residues. The CDR3 DNA follows: TGTGCCAGCAGTTACGAACTAGCGGGAGTGGGCGAGCAGTACGTC. This sequence encodes CASSYELAGVGEQYV.

The V and J genes are TRBV20-1 and TRBJ1-5; 8 bases match TRBD1. Germline V lookup: CDR1 DFQATT, CDR2 SNEGSKA (reference sequence). The length of the CDR3 is 15 residues. V lost 1 base to trimming and J lost 4 bases; unmatched junction nucleotides: 6. CDR3: CSARGDRGGNQPQHF. The CDR3 DNA reads as TGCAGTGCTAGAGGAGACAGGGGTGGAAATCAGCCCCAGCATTTT.

This clonotype was counted a few times. The chain combines TRBV27 with TRBJ2-4; D is unclear. Trimming left V 6 bases short and J 4 bases short, with 13 bases between. Germline CDR1 and CDR2: MNHEY and SMNVEV (reference sequence). CDR3 length equals 14 residues. In DNA form, the CDR3 reads TGTGCCAGCAGCCGTCGAGGTGTGAAAAACATTCAGTACTTC. Amino acids: CASSRRGVKNIQYF.

This clonotype has a handful of counts. The CDR3 here is CSVGDTKGEKLFF. The CDR3 region has the DNA TGCAGCGTTGGTGACACCAAGGGAGAAAAACTGTTTTTT. The chain has TRBV29-1 and TRBJ1-4; D unresolved. The V end was cut by 4 bases, the J end by 8 bases, with 14 bases between. Germline loops: CDR1 SQVTM, CDR2 ANQGSEA. This CDR3 is 13 amino acids long.

The V gene is TRBV12-3 or TRBV12-4, the J gene TRBJ2-1; 7 bases are shared with TRBD2. Germline trimming cut 8 bases from V and 5 bases from J; bases unmatched to any gene: 9. The CDR3 loop spans 14 amino acids. The CDR3 sequence: CASQTSQINNEQFF. CDR3 nucleotide sequence: TGTGCCAGCCAGACTAGCCAAATAAACAATGAGCAGTTCTTC.

This clonotype was recorded a few times. The gene calls are TRBV7-9 and TRBJ1-1; D gene ambiguous. The germline V gene encodes CDR1 SEHNR and CDR2 FQNEAQ (reference sequence). V lost 7 bases and J 0 bases, leaving 12 bases between the germline ends. This CDR3 region has 14 residues. The CDR3: CASTEVPMNTEAFF. CDR3 bases: TGTGCCAGCACTGAGGTCCCGATGAACACTGAAGCTTTCTTT.

This clonotype has more than one count but fewer than ten. The chain couples TRBV20-1 to TRBJ1-1, with D unresolved. The CDR3 has 13 residues. Per the germline V gene, CDR1 is DFQATT and CDR2 is SNEGSKA (reference sequence). The V gene lost 6 bases and the J gene lost 0 bases, with 11 bases spanning the gap. CDR3 sequence: CSAEHRLNTEAFF. For the CDR3, the DNA is TGCAGTGCCGAGCACCGACTGAACACTGAAGCTTTCTTT.

The chain uses TRBV4-2 and TRBJ2-1, with 8 bases fitting TRBD2. Germline trimming cut 0 bases from V and 6 bases from J; bases unmatched to any gene: 10. The V gene's germline CDR1 is LGHNA and CDR2 YNFKEQ. This CDR3 has 17 residues. The CDR3 sequence is CASSQENGGRWGNEQFF. The CDR3 DNA reads TGTGCCAGCAGCCAAGAGAATGGCGGGAGGTGGGGCAATGAGCAGTTCTTC.

This clonotype came up a few times. The chain couples TRBV12-3 or TRBV12-4 to TRBJ2-6; the D gene is possibly TRBD2 (5 bases). V was clipped by 1 base and J by 0 bases, with 10 bases between them. The CDR3 spans 17 residues. The CDR3 region has the DNA TGTGCCAGCAGTTTAGAGTCGGGGAGCTCTGGGGCCAACGTCCTGACTTTC. Its translation is CASSLESGSSGANVLTF.

The rearrangement links TRBV20-1 to TRBJ1-6, with unresolved D. This CDR3 spans 14 amino acids. From germline, CDR1 is DFQATT and CDR2 SNEGSKA (reference sequence). V gave up 1 base and J gave up 5 bases, with 9 bases separating them. The CDR3 is CSARGPSDNSPLHF. CDR3 DNA sequence: TGCAGTGCTAGAGGACCGAGCGATAATTCACCCCTCCACTTT.

The V and J genes are TRBV27 and TRBJ1-1, with 9 bases that match TRBD1. Losses at the gene ends were 4 bases for V and 4 bases for J; bases not matched to a gene: 4. Per germline, CDR1 MNHEY and CDR2 SMNVEV (reference sequence). This CDR3 is 14 amino acids long. CDR3 residues: CASSSLTGGTEAFF. The CDR3 coding sequence is TGTGCCAGCAGTTCGCTGACAGGGGGCACTGAAGCTTTCTTT.

V and J are TRBV5-6 and TRBJ1-2; 8 bases align to TRBD1. The CDR3 loop spans 16 amino acids. The ends lost 1 base at V and 5 bases at J; junction bases unmatched: 10. CDR1 and CDR2 (germline): SGHDT, YYEEEE. CDR3 DNA sequence: TGTGCCAGCAGCTTGTGGGGGCAGGGGGCCCTATATGGCTACACCTTC. It is translated as CASSLWGQGALYGYTF.

This chain links TRBV7-2 with TRBJ2-1; 8 bases agree with TRBD2. The CDR3 extends over 15 amino acids. Germline assignment: CDR1 SGHTA and CDR2 FQGNSA. The V gene end was trimmed by 6 bases and the J gene end by 0 bases; junction bases not matched to a gene: 4. CDR3 bases: TGTGCCAGCAGAGCGGGGGCAAGCTCCTACAATGAGCAGTTCTTC. This codes for CASRAGASSYNEQFF. The complete variable domain, with remaining parts taken from reference TRBV7-2 and TRBJ2-1, reads GAGVSQSPSNKVTEKGKDVELRCDPISGHTALYWYRQSLGQGLEFLIYFQGNSAPDKSGLPSDRFSAERTGGSVSTLTIQRTQQEDSAVYLCASRAGASSYNEQFFGPGTRLTVL.